One sample yielded the 16 T cell receptor beta chains listed below, sequenced in a study of T cell responses to AZD1222 COVID-19 vaccine (dated by TCRdb to the early 2020s). Library construction relied on the immunoSEQ multiplex PCR assay. Here the immuneACCESS table is served through TCRdb, limited to in-frame sequences with V and J called. Missing clones are a known gap in these copies; in checked studies unresolved V genes cover under half, and the rest lacks a known reason. This sample holds about 110,000 clones; 70% to 90% were observed only once. The ten largest account for approximately 3.5% of the sample. Interpreted using the paper, the time point label stands for: baseline before first vaccination. Sequencing was performed on peripheral blood, taken on day 0 of AZD1222 vaccination. The source is an adult in good health.

The chain recombines TRBV7-2 with TRBJ1-6, with TRBD1 matching over 8 bases. This CDR3 region has 14 residues. The V and J ends lost 5 bases and 8 bases, in that order; junction bases with no gene match: 5. Per germline, CDR1 SGHTA and CDR2 FQGNSA. The CDR3 sequence: CASSGQGAHSPLHF. CDR3 bases: TGTGCCAGCAGCGGACAGGGAGCCCATTCACCCCTCCACTTT.

The rearrangement links TRBV6-6 to TRBJ1-2; D uncertain. V gave up 5 bases and J gave up 4 bases, with 11 bases separating them. CDR3 length: 13 residues. CDR1 and CDR2 from the germline V gene are MNHNY and SVGAGI (reference sequence). Written as DNA, the CDR3 is TGTGCCAGCAGTCACGACACAAGCTATGGCTACACCTTC. This encodes CASSHDTSYGYTF.

This chain uses TRBV27 with TRBJ2-7, with 8 bases lining up with TRBD1. V lost 6 bases and J lost 3; bases outside the gene matches: 7. CDR1 MNHEY and CDR2 SMNVEV come from the germline V gene (reference sequence). The length of the CDR3 is 14 residues. The CDR3, as DNA: TGTGCCAGCAGCGGACAGGGAGAGGGCTACGAGCAGTACTTC. Translating it yields CASSGQGEGYEQYF.

J is TRBJ1-2 and V is TRBV28; 7 nucleotides match TRBD1. There are 15 residues in the CDR3. In germline, CDR1 is MDHEN, CDR2 SYDVKM. Germline trimming cut 5 bases from V and 2 bases from J; bases unmatched to any gene: 8. CDR3 sequence reads: CASSPGQATNYGYTF. Here the CDR3 DNA reads TGTGCCAGCAGTCCTGGACAGGCGACCAACTATGGCTACACCTTC.

This sequence joins TRBV6-5 and TRBJ1-2; tentative D call: TRBD1 (6 bases). This CDR3 region has 15 residues. Per germline, CDR1 MNHEY and CDR2 SVGAGI. V gave up 6 bases and J gave up 4 bases, with 18 bases separating them. CDR3 residues: CASRGVGGASYGYTF. Here the CDR3 DNA reads TGTGCCAGCAGAGGGGTTGGGGGGGCGAGCTATGGCTACACCTTC.

The chain has TRBV12-3 or TRBV12-4 and TRBJ2-7; TRBD2 is a possible D gene (6 bases). Trimming removed 6 bases from V and 1 base from J, with 10 bases in between. The length of the CDR3 is 13 residues. CDR3 sequence (DNA): TGTGCCAGCAGAGACGGGGGATCCTACGAGCAGTACTTC. Protein: CASRDGGSYEQYF.

The chain employs TRBV7-6 and TRBJ2-3; D is undetermined. The ends were cut back, 1 base at V and 0 bases at J, with 11 bases in the middle. The CDR3 sequence is 16 residues long. From germline, CDR1 is SGHVS and CDR2 FNYEAQ. The CDR3 sequence: CASSLGRRASTDTQYF. The CDR3 DNA reads as TGTGCCAGCAGCTTAGGAAGGCGTGCTAGCACAGATACGCAGTATTTT.

This chain joins TRBV19 and TRBJ1-5; possibly TRBD1 for D (5 bases). The germline V gene has CDR1 LNHDA and CDR2 SQIVND (reference sequence). The ends were cut back, 9 bases at V and 3 bases at J, with 18 bases in the middle. This CDR3 is built from 15 residues. The CDR3 coding sequence is TGTGCCAGCCGCCAATTCGGGGCAGACAATCAGCCCCAGCATTTT. It translates to CASRQFGADNQPQHF.

The rearrangement uses TRBV5-1 and TRBJ1-3; the D gene is possibly TRBD1 (6 bases). The CDR3 contains 19 residues. Trimming took 3 bases from V and 4 from J, leaving 26 bases between them. The germline gives CDR1 SGHRS, CDR2 YFSETQ. The CDR3 reads CASSYALQGRRPVGNTIYF. The CDR3 DNA follows: TGCGCCAGCAGCTACGCTTTACAGGGACGGCGTCCAGTGGGAAACACCATATATTTT.

This clone was detected only once. The chain couples TRBV19 to TRBJ1-3, with a tentative D call TRBD1 (5 bases). Germline values: CDR1 LNHDA, CDR2 SQIVND (reference sequence). V was pared by 7 bases and J by 0 bases, with 16 bases between. This CDR3 comprises 16 residues. CDR3 coding DNA: TGTGCCAGTAAAACAGGATTGGGGGACTCTGGAAACACCATATATTTT. Translating it yields CASKTGLGDSGNTIYF.

V usage is TRBV5-4 and J usage is TRBJ2-3, with TRBD2 matching 8 bases. V lost 0 bases to trimming and J lost 3 bases; unmatched junction nucleotides: 3. Germline V gene lookup returns CDR1 SGHNT and CDR2 YYREEE (reference sequence). The CDR3 covers 15 residues. As DNA, the CDR3 is TGTGCCAGCAGCTTGGATCCGGGAGGGACAGATACGCAGTATTTT. It translates to CASSLDPGGTDTQYF.

The genes are TRBV9 and TRBJ2-7; 10 nucleotides line up with TRBD2. The CDR3 loop spans 15 amino acids. Germline trimming cut 0 bases from V and 4 bases from J; bases unmatched to any gene: 4. Germline lookup yields CDR1 SGDLS and CDR2 YYNGEE. The DNA for the CDR3 is TGTGCCAGCAGCGTAGAAACAGCGGGAGGGTACGAGCAGTACTTC. Protein: CASSVETAGGYEQYF.

This clone was seen only a few times. The gene calls are TRBV5-4 and TRBJ1-2, with D uncertain. The V end lost 6 bases, the J end lost 5 bases, and 11 bases lay between the germline ends. Germline CDR1 reads SGHNT; CDR2 reads YYREEE (reference sequence). This CDR3 is built from 12 residues. The CDR3 protein is CASTRLGYGYTF. The CDR3 nucleotides are TGTGCCAGCACCCGGCTCGGTTATGGCTACACCTTC.

This clone turned up a few times. The rearrangement uses TRBV6-2 or TRBV6-3 and TRBJ2-1; TRBD2 agrees at 11 bases. The CDR3 contains 17 residues. The junction had 11 bases not matched to a gene; V was cut back by 2 bases and J by 8 bases. Germline V lookup: CDR1 MNHEY, CDR2 SVGEGT. As DNA, the CDR3 is TGTGCCAGCAGTTACGACATACTAGCGGGGGAGAGGGATGAGCAGTTCTTC. It translates to CASSYDILAGERDEQFF.

The chain recombines TRBV6-2 or TRBV6-3 with TRBJ1-5; TRBD1 matches 8 bases. Losses at the gene ends were 5 bases for V and 5 bases for J; bases not matched to a gene: 5. Germline V lookup: CDR1 MNHEY, CDR2 SVGEGT. The CDR3 extends over 14 amino acids. This CDR3 is CASSKQGVDQPQHF. As DNA, the CDR3 is TGTGCCAGCAGTAAACAGGGGGTCGATCAGCCCCAGCATTTT.

The genes are TRBV3-1 (or the pseudogene TRBV3-2) and TRBJ1-6; 9 bases map to TRBD1. The V gene end was trimmed by 2 bases and the J gene end by 10 bases; junction bases not matched to a gene: 6. Germline CDR1 and CDR2: LGHDT and YNNKEL (reference sequence). The CDR3 contains 15 residues. CDR3 nucleotides: TGTGCCAGCAGCCAACCGGGACAGGGAGGGTCACCCCTCCACTTT. It translates to CASSQPGQGGSPLHF.